The sequence of this T cell receptor (beta chain) was determined in a study of technical replicates of blood from a handful of donors. Unmatched junction bases numbered 7, after V lost 3 bases and J lost 5 bases. CDR3 size: 16 residues. Germline CDR1 is SGDLS and CDR2 is YYNGEE. The data were produced by immunoSEQ multiplex PCR, yet TCRdb's version contains in-frame clones alone and is incomplete. The sample holds under 85,000 clones, roughly 90% seen once. Sequences were obtained from T cells isolated from PBMCs. The rearrangement joins TRBV9 to TRBJ2-1, with 11 bases aligning to TRBD2. The origin of this receptor is a human donor in good health. This chain's CDR3 is CASSGLLAGGDNEQFF. CDR3 nucleotide sequence: TGTGCCAGCAGCGGACTCCTAGCGGGAGGCGACAATGAGCAGTTCTTC. Variable domain in full (rest from reference TRBV9 and TRBJ2-1): DSGVTQTPKHLITATGQRVTLRCSPRSGDLSVYWYQQSLDQGLQFLIQYYNGEERAKGNILERFSAQQFPDLHSELNLSSLELGDSALYFCASSGLLAGGDNEQFFGPGTRLTVL.